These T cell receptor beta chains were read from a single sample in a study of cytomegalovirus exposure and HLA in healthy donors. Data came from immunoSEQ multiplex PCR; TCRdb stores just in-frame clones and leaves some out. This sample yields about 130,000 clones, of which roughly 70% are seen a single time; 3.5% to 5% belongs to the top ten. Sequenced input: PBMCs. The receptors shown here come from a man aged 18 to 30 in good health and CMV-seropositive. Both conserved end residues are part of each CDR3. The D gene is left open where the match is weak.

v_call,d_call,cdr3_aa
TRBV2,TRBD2,CASSIAGDGTGELFF
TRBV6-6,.,CASSYSSSLGRYGYTF
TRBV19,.,CASSFQAGSETQYF
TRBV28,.,CASSQTGGGLNTEAFF
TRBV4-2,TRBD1,CASSQGQGARNTEAFF
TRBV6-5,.,CASSPSGFQETQYF
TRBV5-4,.,CASSSIGATNEQFF
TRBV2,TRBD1,CAGGANRGIGYNEQFF
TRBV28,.,CASRKGHSGNTIYF
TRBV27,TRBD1,CASTTPGTGSYEQYF
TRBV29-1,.,CSVLSAGELFF
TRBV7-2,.,CASRFGAHPYGYTF
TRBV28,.,CASSPIDSTEAFF
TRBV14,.,CASSQDRAGKTDTQYF
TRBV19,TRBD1,CASTQYGTGGSLYEQYF
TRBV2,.,CASSEMGGDQPQHF
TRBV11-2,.,CASSSGFGANEKLFF
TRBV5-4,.,CASSLVGGRVEQYF
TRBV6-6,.,CASSSGTIQPQHF
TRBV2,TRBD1,CASTSGQSSYNEQFF
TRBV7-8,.,CASRQTGSTNEKLFF
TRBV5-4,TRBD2,CASSKGTSGSRTYEQYF
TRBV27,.,CATEENEQFF
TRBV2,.,CASSLVSGNTIYF
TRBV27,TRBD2,CASSLSLASGGITDTQYF
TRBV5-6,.,CASSLFGGTSGNTIYF
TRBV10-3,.,CAISAGVGEKLFF
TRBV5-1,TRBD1,CASSRPLTWTGVVDTEAFF
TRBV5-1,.,CASSLKPQETQYF
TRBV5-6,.,CASSLRPGGSPLHF
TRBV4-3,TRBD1,CASSRGQGGIGELFF
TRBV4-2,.,CASSQGRAGKETQYF
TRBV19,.,CASSIQFGEQYF
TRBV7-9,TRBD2,CASSLGWSGGETQYF
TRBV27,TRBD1,CASHRWGTGIHEQYF
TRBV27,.,CASSLQRQHNEQFF
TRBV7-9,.,CASSLGQRERQPQHF
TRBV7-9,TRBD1,CASSLGQGGTGELFF
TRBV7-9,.,CASSFGGNEKLFF
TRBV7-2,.,CASSLGDKRRGDTF
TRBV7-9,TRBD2,CASSPRLAGGNNEQFF
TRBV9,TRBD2,CASSVGTSGRGETQYF
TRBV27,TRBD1,CASSLSAGTGVYEQYF
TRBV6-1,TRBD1,CASKQGALGGYTF
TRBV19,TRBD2,CASSTERGGSYTQYF
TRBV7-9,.,CASSSFQKGVGYTF
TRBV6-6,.,CASSPTTRNEQYF
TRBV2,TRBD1,CASSPDRGGYTF